This T cell receptor beta chain was obtained from a study of CD8+CD57+ T cells in acquired aplastic anemia. Study-wide results and caveats: Patients and controls had in common 25 to 30 CD8+ CDR3 sequences. Patients and healthy controls showed no significant CD8+ Simpson's diversity difference.

There are 14 residues in the CDR3. The germline gives CDR1 SGDLS, CDR2 YYNGEE. Investigators profiled TCR beta VDJ and CDR3 from genomic DNA template. TCRdb re-called the reads through MiXCR, storing one row per CDR3 protein. This sample has 400,000 to 450,000 distinct CDR3 sequences; about two thirds occur once, and the top ten carry 3.5% to 4.5%. This clonotype was observed once. The target antigen is unknown. The junction departs from the called germline gene at one end, perhaps through a read error. This chain connects TRBV9 to TRBJ1-2, with D possibly matching TRBD1 (5 bases). The sequence was obtained from a human donor in good health, serving as a control. Sequencing used sorted CD4+, CD8+, or CD8+CD57+ T cells (not recorded which) from PBMCs. The CDR3 protein is CASSSGGISYYGSF. Written as DNA, the CDR3 is TGTGCCAGCAGCTCCGGGGGAATCTCCTACTATGGCTCCTTC. Looking up the rest from reference TRBV9 and TRBJ1-2 gives the full variable domain: DSGVTQTPKHLITATGQRVTLRCSPRSGDLSVYWYQQSLDQGLQFLIQYYNGEERAKGNILERFSAQQFPDLHSELNLSSLELGDSALYFCASSSGGISYYGSFGSGTRLTVV.